The T cell receptor (beta chain) under discussion was sequenced for a study of T-cell reconstitution after alpha-beta-depleted transplantation in children. CDR3 length equals 14 residues. The J segment lost 10 bases and the V segment lost 6 bases, leaving 12 bases of the junction unmatched. Preparation of the TCRbeta library used unique molecular identifiers. TCRdb passed the PCR reads through MiXCR, listing each CDR3 protein once. There are around 440,000 distinct CDR3 sequences in the sample; 8% to 11% occur only once, and around 2% lies in the top ten. The table lists this clonotype with many counts. The antigen is undetermined. Findings and limits, study-wide: The origin of alpha-beta T cells about two months after transplant was reportedly several hundred expanded graft clones. Hyperexpanded clones declined; after one year, newly produced T cells mostly supplied diversity. For some patients, TCRbeta diversity was high at day 60 because of recipient T cells and thymic progenitors that survived.

This receptor was taken from a child aged 2 to 15 with inherited bone marrow failure, due to receive a stem cell transplant. The rearrangement joins TRBV12-3 or TRBV12-4 to TRBJ1-5; 7 bases agree with TRBD1. The source was PBMCs, collected before TCRalphabeta/CD19-depleted stem cell transplant. CDR3 loop: CASSKTGPADPQHF. CDR3 coding DNA: TGTGCCAGCAGCAAGACAGGGCCCGCGGATCCCCAGCATTTT.